This TCR beta chain comes out of a study of chemoradiotherapy in HPV16-positive cancers. Produced via immunoSEQ multiplex PCR; TCRdb's table is partial and in-frame only. The table lists fewer than 70,000 clones, under 95% of them singletons. About this clone itself: Its antigen is still unknown.

The CDR3 sequence is 13 residues long. Trimming stripped 5 bases from V and 4 bases from J, with 8 bases between. Looked up from germline, CDR1 is LNHDA and CDR2 is SQIVND (reference sequence). Samples were taken several times over chemoradiotherapy. Broader study findings: Non-HPV-specific T cells did not expand in tumors during treatment, whereas candidate HPV-specific clones and E7-related motifs did.

This chain joins TRBV19 and TRBJ2-2; D is undetermined. Sequencing used blood, obtained from a patient who underwent chemoradiotherapy. This clonotype was obtained from a human donor with HPV-associated anogenital cancer. Here the CDR3 reads CASSLKGTGELFF. CDR3 in DNA: TGTGCCAGTAGTCTGAAGGGCACCGGGGAGCTGTTTTTT.